This T cell receptor (beta chain) was profiled in a study of OX40 agonist ivuxolimab in advanced cancers. Here immunoSEQ multiplex PCR was the method, and the copy in TCRdb shows in-frame clones only, minus some. The table lists 22,000 or so clones, about 79% of them singletons. Looked up from germline, CDR1 is SGHTA and CDR2 is FQGNSA. The V gene lost 8 bases and the J gene lost 3 bases, with 20 bases spanning the gap. The CDR3 sequence is 15 residues long. The receptor was derived from an adult with an advanced solid tumor such as melanoma, head and neck, liver or kidney cancer. Specimen: CD4+ or CD8+ T cells sorted from blood, collected in a trial of the OX40 agonist ivuxolimab. V gene TRBV7-2 combines with J gene TRBJ2-7, with D perhaps TRBD2 (7 bases). The CDR3 spells CASRIRGAEIYEQYF. DNA for the CDR3: TGTGCCAGCCGAATCCGGGGGGCCGAAATCTACGAGCAGTACTTC.